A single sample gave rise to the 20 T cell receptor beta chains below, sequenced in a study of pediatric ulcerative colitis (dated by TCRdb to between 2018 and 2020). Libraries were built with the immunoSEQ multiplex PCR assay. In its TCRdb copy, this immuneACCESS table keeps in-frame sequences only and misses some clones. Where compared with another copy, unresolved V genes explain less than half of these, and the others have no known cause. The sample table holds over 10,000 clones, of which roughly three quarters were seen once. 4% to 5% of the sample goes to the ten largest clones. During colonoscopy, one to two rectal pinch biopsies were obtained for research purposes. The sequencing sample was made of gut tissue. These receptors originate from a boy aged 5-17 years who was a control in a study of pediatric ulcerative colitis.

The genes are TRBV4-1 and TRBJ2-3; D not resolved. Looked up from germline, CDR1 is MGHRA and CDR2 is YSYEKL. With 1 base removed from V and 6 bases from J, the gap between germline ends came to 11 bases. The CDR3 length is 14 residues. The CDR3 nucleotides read TGCGCCAGCAGCCAAGTGATCGTATGGGATACGCAGTATTTT. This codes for CASSQVIVWDTQYF.

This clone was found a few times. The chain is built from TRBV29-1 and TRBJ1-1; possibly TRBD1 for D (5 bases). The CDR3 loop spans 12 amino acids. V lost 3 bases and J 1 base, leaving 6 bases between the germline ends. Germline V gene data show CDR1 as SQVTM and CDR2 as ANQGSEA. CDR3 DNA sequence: TGCAGCGTTGAGCAGGGGAACACTGAAGCTTTCTTT. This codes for CSVEQGNTEAFF.

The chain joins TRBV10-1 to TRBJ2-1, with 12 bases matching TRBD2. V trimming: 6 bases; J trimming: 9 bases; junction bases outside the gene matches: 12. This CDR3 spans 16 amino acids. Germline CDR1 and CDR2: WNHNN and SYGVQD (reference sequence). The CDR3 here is CASSPTSGRVNSEQFF. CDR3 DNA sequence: TGCGCCAGCAGCCCGACTAGCGGGAGAGTTAATAGTGAGCAGTTCTTC.

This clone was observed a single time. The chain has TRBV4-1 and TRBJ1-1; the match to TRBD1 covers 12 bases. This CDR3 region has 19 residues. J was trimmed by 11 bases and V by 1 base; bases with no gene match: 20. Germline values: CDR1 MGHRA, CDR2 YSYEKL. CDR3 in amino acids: CASSQALLNRDRGPLRAFF. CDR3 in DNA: TGCGCCAGCAGCCAAGCGCTACTCAACCGGGACAGGGGGCCCCTGCGGGCTTTCTTT.

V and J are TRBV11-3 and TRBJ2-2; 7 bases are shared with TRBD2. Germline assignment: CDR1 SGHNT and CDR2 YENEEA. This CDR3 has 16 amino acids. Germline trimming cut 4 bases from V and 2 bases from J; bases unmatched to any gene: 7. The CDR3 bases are TGTGCCAGCAGCTGGGAGGGAGTCCCCAACACCGGGGAGCTGTTTTTT. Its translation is CASSWEGVPNTGELFF.

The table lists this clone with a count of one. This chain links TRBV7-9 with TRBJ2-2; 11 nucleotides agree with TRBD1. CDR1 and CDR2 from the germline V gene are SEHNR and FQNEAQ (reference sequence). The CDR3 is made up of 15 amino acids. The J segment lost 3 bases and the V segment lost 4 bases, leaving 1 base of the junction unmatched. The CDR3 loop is CASSWGQGDTGELFF. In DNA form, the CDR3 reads TGTGCCAGCAGCTGGGGACAGGGGGACACCGGGGAGCTGTTTTTT. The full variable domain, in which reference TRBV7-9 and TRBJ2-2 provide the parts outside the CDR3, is DTGVSQNPRHKITKRGQNVTFRCDPISEHNRLYWYRQTLGQGPEFLTYFQNEAQLEKSRLLSDRFSAERPKGSFSTLEIQRTEQGDSAMYLCASSWGQGDTGELFFGEGSRLTVL.

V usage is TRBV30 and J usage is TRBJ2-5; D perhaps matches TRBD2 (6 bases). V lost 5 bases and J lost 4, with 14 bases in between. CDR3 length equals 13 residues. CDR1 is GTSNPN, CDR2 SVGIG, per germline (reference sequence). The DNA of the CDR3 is TGTGCCTGGTCCGGGGGAGATGGAGAGACCCAGTACTTC. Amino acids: CAWSGGDGETQYF.

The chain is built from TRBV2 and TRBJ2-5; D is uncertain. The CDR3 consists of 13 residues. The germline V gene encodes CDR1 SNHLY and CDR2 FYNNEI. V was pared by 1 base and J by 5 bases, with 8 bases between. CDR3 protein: CASSEESVETQYF. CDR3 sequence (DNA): TGTGCCAGCAGTGAAGAGTCAGTGGAGACCCAGTACTTC.

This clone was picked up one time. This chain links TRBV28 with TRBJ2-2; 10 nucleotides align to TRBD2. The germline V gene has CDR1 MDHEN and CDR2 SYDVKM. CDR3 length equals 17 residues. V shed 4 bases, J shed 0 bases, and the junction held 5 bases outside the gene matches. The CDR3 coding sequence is TGTGCCAGCAGTTCCCCGGGACTAGCGACGAACACCGGGGAGCTGTTTTTT. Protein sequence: CASSSPGLATNTGELFF.

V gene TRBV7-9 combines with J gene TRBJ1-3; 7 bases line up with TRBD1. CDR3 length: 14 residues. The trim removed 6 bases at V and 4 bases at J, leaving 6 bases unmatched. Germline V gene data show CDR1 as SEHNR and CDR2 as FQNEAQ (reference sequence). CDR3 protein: CASSQTGEGNTIYF. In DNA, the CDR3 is TGTGCCAGCAGTCAAACAGGGGAGGGAAACACCATATATTTT.

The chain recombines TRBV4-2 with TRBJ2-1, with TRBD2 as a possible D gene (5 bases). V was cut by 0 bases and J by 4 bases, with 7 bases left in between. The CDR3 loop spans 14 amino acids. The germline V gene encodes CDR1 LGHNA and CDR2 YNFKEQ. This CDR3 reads CASSQDSAYNEQFF. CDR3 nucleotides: TGTGCCAGCAGCCAAGATAGCGCATACAATGAGCAGTTCTTC.

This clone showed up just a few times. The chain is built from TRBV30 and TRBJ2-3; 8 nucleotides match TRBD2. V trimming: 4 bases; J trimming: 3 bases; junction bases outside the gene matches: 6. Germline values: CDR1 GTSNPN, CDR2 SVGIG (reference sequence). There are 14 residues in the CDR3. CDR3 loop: CAWKGLEFTDTQYF. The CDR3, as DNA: TGTGCCTGGAAGGGACTAGAGTTTACAGATACGCAGTATTTT.

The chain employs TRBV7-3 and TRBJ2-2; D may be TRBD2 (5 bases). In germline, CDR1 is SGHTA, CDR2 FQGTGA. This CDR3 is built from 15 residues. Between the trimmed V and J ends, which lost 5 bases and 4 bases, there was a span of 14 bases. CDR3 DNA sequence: TGTGCCAGCAGCCCGGTGGGGAGTGGCACCGGGGAGCTGTTTTTT. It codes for CASSPVGSGTGELFF.

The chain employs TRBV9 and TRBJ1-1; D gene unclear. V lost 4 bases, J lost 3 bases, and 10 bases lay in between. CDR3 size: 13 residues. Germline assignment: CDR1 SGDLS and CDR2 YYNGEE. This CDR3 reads CASSFNIHTEAFF. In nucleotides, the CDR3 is TGTGCCAGCAGCTTCAACATCCACACTGAAGCTTTCTTT. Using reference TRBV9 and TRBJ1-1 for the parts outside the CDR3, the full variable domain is DSGVTQTPKHLITATGQRVTLRCSPRSGDLSVYWYQQSLDQGLQFLIQYYNGEERAKGNILERFSAQQFPDLHSELNLSSLELGDSALYFCASSFNIHTEAFFGQGTRLTVV.

The CDR3 sequence is CAWSREGAANYGYTF. The CDR3 region has the DNA TGTGCCTGGAGTAGGGAGGGGGCGGCCAACTATGGCTACACCTTC. The J gene is TRBJ1-2, the V gene TRBV30; TRBD1 matches 7 bases. The CDR3 runs to 15 residues. Germline V CDR1 and CDR2: GTSNPN, SVGIG (reference sequence). V lost 2 bases to trimming and J lost 2 bases; unmatched junction nucleotides: 8.

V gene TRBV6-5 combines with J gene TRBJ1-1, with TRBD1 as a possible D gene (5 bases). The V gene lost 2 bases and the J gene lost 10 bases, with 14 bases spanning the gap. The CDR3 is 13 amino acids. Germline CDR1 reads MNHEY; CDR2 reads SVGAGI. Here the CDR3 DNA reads TGTGCCAGCAGTTACGGTCAGGGAGCGCGAGCTTTCTTT. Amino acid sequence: CASSYGQGARAFF.

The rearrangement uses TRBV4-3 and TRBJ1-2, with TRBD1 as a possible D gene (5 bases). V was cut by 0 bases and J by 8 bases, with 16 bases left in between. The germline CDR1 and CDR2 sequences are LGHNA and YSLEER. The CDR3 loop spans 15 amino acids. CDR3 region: CASSQETHTGHGYTF. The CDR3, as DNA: TGCGCCAGCAGCCAAGAGACCCACACGGGGCACGGCTACACCTTC.

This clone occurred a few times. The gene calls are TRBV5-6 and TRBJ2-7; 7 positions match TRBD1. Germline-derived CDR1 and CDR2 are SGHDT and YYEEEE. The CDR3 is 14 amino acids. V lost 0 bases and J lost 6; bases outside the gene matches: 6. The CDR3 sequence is CASSLDRGRGEQYF. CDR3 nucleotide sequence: TGTGCCAGCAGCTTGGACAGGGGTCGAGGCGAGCAGTACTTC.

The CDR3 coding sequence is TGTGCCAGCAGCTTCGGGTTGAGGAGCTCTGGGGCCAACGTCCTGACTTTC. This translates into CASSFGLRSSGANVLTF. The chain links TRBV5-4 to TRBJ2-6, with D unclear. V shed 2 bases and J shed 0 bases, with 12 bases lying between them. Germline V gene lookup returns CDR1 SGHNT and CDR2 YYREEE (reference sequence). This CDR3 comprises 17 residues.

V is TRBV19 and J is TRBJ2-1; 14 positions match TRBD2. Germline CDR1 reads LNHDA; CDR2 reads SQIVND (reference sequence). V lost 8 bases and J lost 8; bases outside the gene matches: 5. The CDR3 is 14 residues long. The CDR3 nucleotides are TGTGCCAGTCGACGGACTAGCGGGAGGTATGAGCAGTTCTTC. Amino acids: CASRRTSGRYEQFF.